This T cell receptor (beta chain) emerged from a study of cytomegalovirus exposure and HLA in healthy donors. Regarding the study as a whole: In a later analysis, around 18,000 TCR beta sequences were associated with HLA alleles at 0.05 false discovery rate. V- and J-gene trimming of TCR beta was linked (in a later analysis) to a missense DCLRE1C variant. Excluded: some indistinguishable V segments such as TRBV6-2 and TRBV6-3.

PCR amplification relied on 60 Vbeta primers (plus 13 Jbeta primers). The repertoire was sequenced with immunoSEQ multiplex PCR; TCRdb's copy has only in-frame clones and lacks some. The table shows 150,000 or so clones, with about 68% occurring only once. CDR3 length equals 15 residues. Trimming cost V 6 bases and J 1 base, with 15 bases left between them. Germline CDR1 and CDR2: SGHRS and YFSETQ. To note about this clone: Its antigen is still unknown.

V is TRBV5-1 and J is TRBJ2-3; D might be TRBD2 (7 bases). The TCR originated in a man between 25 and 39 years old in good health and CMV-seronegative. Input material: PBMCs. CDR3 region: CASTIGGAGTDTQYF. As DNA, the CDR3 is TGCGCCAGCACAATAGGGGGGGCCGGCACAGATACGCAGTATTTT.